This T cell receptor (beta chain) was sequenced in a study of CXCR3-negative and CXCR3-positive naive CD8 T cells. Study outcomes and limitations: Comparison of naive CXCR3-negative and CXCR3-positive cells revealed similar TRBV-TRBJ usage, while memory cells differed. Compared with CXCR3-negative naive cells, CXCR3-positive naive cells showed more hydrophobic TRB CDR3s.

The CDR3 runs 15 residues. Each CD8+ T cell subset was flow-sorted in triplicate. Every sort contained about 310,000 cells. Concerning this clonotype itself: Its target is unknown.

TRB cDNA libraries were made by UMI-labeled 5' RACE. TCRdb re-called the 5' RACE reads, yielding one record per CDR3 amino acid sequence without DNA. This sample's clone table lists about 80,000 distinct CDR3 sequences. The source is a human donor in good health. Some clones in this sample may be carry-over from other donors' samples. J is TRBJ2-7 and V is TRBV23-1; TCRdb selects TRBD2, and the lack of DNA leaves this call unchecked. TRBV23-1 qualifies as an ORF whose function is uncertain. Sequencing was done on a sample of naive CXCR3- CD8+ T cells from blood. Subset specified: CD45RO-CCR7+CD27+CD95- naive CD8+ T cells lacking CXCR3 (TNR3-). CDR3 sequence reads: CASSDRGRIIREQYF.